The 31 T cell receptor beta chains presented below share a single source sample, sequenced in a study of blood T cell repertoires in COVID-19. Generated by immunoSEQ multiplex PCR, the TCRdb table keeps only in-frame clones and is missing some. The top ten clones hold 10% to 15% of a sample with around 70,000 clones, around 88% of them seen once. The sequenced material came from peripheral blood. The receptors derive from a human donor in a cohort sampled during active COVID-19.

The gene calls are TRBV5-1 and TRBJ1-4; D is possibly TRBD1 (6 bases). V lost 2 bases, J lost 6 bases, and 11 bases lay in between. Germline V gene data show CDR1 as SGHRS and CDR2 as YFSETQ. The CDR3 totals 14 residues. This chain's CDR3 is CASSFRGGDEKLFF. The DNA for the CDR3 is TGCGCCAGCAGCTTCAGGGGTGGGGATGAAAAACTGTTTTTT. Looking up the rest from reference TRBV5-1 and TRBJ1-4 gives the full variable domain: KAGVTQTPRYLIKTRGQQVTLSCSPISGHRSVSWYQQTPGQGLQFLFEYFSETQRNKGNFPGRFSGRQFSNSRSEMNVSTLELGDSALYLCASSFRGGDEKLFFGSGTQLSVL.

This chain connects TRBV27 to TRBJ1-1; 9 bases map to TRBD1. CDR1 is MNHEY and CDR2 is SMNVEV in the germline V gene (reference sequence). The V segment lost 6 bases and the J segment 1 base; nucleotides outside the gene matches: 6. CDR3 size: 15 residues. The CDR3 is CASSTGGRWNTEAFF. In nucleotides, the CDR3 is TGTGCCAGCAGCACAGGGGGCAGGTGGAACACTGAAGCTTTCTTT.

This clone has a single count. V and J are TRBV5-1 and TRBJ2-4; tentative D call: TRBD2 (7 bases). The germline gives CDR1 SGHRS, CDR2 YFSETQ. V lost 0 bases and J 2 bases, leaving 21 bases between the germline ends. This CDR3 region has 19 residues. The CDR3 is CASSLEGGAVFLTKNIQYF. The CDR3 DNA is TGCGCCAGCAGCTTGGAAGGGGGGGCCGTTTTCCTAACCAAAAACATTCAGTACTTC.

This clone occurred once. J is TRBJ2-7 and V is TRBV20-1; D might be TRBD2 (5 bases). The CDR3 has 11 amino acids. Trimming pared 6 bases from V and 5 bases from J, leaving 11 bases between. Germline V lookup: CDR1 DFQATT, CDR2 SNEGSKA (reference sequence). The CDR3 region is CSASRANEQYF. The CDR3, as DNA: TGCAGTGCCTCGAGGGCCAACGAGCAGTACTTC.

CDR3 sequence: CASSLVGGYEQYF. DNA for the CDR3: TGTGCCAGCAGCTTAGTAGGCGGCTACGAGCAGTACTTC. This rearrangement joins TRBV7-9 to TRBJ2-7; D gene uncertain. Germline lookup yields CDR1 SEHNR and CDR2 FQNEAQ (reference sequence). V lost 1 base, J lost 3 bases, and 7 bases lay in between. This CDR3 is 13 amino acids long. The full variable domain, with the rest looked up from reference TRBV7-9 and TRBJ2-7, is DTGVSQNPRHKITKRGQNVTFRCDPISEHNRLYWYRQTLGQGPEFLTYFQNEAQLEKSRLLSDRFSAERPKGSFSTLEIQRTEQGDSAMYLCASSLVGGYEQYFGPGTRLTVT.

The CDR3: CASSLHPGETDTQYF. CDR3 nucleotides: TGTGCCAGCAGCTTACACCCGGGGGAGACAGATACGCAGTATTTT. J is TRBJ2-3 and V is TRBV7-9, with a weak D call TRBD2 (6 bases). Trimming took off 2 bases at V and 3 bases at J, with 12 bases between the two ends. This CDR3 is 15 amino acids long. Germline CDR1 is SEHNR and CDR2 is FQNEAQ (reference sequence). Full variable domain (missing parts from reference TRBV7-9 and TRBJ2-3): DTGVSQNPRHKITKRGQNVTFRCDPISEHNRLYWYRQTLGQGPEFLTYFQNEAQLEKSRLLSDRFSAERPKGSFSTLEIQRTEQGDSAMYLCASSLHPGETDTQYFGPGTRLTVL.

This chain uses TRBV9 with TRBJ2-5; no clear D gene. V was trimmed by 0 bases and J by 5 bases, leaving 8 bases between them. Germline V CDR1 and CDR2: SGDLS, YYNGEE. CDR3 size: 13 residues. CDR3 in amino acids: CASSVAGSETQYF. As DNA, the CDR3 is TGTGCCAGCAGCGTAGCGGGTTCGGAGACCCAGTACTTC.

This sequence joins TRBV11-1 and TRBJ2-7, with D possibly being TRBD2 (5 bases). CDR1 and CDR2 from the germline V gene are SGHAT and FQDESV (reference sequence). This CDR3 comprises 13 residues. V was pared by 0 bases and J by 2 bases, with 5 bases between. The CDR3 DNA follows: TGTGCCAGCAGCTTAGCCGGGACCTACGAGCAGTACTTC. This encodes CASSLAGTYEQYF. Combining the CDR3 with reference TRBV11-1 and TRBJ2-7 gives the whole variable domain EAEVAQSPRYKITEKSQAVAFWCDPISGHATLYWYRQILGQGPELLVQFQDESVVDDSQLPKDRFSAERLKGVDSTLKIQPAELGDSAMYLCASSLAGTYEQYFGPGTRLTVT.

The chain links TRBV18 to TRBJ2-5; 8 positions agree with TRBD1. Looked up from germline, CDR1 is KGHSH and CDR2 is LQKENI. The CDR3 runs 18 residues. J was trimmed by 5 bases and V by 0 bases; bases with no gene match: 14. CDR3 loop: CASSPPSSMQGAWETQYF. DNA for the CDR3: TGTGCCAGCTCACCACCGTCAAGCATGCAGGGGGCTTGGGAGACCCAGTACTTC.

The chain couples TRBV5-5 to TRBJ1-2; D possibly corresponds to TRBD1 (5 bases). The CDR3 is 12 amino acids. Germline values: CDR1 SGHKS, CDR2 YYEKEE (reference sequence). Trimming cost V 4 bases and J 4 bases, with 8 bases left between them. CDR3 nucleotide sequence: TGTGCCAGCAGCACCGACAGCTATGGCTACACCTTC. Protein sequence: CASSTDSYGYTF.

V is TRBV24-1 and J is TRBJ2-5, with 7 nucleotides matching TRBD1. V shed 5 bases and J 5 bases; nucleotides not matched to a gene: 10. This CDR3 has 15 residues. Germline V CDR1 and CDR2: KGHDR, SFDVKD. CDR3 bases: TGTGCCACCAGTGCCACAGGGGCCTATGGGGAGACCCAGTACTTC. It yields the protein CATSATGAYGETQYF.

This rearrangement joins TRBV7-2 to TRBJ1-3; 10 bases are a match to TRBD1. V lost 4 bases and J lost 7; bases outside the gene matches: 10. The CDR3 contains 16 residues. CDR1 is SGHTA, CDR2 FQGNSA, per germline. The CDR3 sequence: CASSSNRDRGWNTIYF. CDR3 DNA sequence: TGTGCCAGCAGCTCCAACAGGGACAGGGGATGGAACACCATATATTTT.

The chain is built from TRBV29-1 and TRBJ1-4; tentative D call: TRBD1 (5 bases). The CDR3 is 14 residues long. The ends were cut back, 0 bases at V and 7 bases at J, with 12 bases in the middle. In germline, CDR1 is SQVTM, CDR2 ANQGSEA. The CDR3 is CSVEDRQGSEKLFF. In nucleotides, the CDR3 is TGCAGCGTTGAAGATCGGCAGGGTAGTGAAAAACTGTTTTTT.

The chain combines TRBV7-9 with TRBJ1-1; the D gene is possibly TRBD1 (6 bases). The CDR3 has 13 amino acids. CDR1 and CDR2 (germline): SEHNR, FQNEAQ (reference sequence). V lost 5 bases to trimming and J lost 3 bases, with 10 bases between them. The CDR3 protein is CASSNNRDTEAFF. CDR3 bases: TGTGCCAGCAGCAATAACAGGGACACTGAAGCTTTCTTT.

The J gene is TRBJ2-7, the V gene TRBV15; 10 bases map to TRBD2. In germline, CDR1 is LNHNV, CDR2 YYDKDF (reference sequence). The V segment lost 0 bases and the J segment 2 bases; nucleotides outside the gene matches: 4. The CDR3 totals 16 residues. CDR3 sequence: CATSRDATSGTYEQYF. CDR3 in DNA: TGTGCCACCAGCAGAGATGCCACTAGCGGGACCTACGAGCAGTACTTC.

CDR3 loop: CASNDRRHQPQHF. In DNA form, the CDR3 reads TGTGCCAGTAATGACAGGAGACATCAGCCCCAGCATTTT. The V and J genes are TRBV19 and TRBJ1-5, with TRBD1 as a possible D gene (6 bases). V was pared by 7 bases and J by 5 bases, with 12 bases between. This CDR3 region has 13 residues. Looked up from germline, CDR1 is LNHDA and CDR2 is SQIVND (reference sequence).

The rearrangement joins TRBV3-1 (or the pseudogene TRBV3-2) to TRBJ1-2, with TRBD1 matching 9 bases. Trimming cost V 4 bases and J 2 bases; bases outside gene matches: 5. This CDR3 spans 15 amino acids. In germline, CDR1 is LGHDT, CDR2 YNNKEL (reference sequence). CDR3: CASSPQDRGNYGYTF. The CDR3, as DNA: TGTGCCAGCAGCCCCCAGGACAGGGGCAACTATGGCTACACCTTC.

The CDR3 is CASSFNVRGEQYF. CDR3 nucleotides: TGTGCCAGCAGCTTTAATGTCCGGGGCGAGCAGTACTTC. The genes are TRBV5-4 and TRBJ2-7; TRBD2 might be the D (5 bases). The ends were cut back, 2 bases at V and 6 bases at J, with 12 bases in the middle. The CDR3 spans 13 residues. CDR1 is SGHNT and CDR2 is YYREEE in the germline V gene (reference sequence).

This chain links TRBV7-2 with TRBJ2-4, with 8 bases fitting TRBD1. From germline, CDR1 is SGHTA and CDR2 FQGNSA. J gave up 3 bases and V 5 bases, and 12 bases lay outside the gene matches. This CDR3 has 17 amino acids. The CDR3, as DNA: TGTGCCAGCAGCCCGCCCCCCGGACAGGGAGGCAAAAACATTCAGTACTTC. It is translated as CASSPPPGQGGKNIQYF.

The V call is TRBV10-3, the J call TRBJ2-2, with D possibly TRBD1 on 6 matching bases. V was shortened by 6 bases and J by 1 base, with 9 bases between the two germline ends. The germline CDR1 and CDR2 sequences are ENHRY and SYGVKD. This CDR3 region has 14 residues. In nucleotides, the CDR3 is TGTGCCATCAGGCTGGACAGGAACACCGGGGAGCTGTTTTTT. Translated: CAIRLDRNTGELFF.

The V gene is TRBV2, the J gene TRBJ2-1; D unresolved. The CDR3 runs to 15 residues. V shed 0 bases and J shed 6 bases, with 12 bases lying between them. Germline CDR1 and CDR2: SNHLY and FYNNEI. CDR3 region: CASSEASQSGNEQFF. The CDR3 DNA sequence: TGTGCCAGCAGTGAAGCAAGCCAGTCAGGCAATGAGCAGTTCTTC.

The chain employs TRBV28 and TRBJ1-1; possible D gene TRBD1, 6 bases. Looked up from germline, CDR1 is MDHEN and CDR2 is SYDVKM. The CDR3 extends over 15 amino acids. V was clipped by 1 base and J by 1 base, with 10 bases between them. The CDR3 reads CASSLSGRGNTEAFF. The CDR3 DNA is TGTGCCAGCAGTTTATCCGGCAGGGGGAACACTGAAGCTTTCTTT.

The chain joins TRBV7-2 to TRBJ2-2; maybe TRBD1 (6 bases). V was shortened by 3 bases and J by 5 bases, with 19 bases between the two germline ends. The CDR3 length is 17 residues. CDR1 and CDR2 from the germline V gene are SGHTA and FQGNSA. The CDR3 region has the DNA TGTGCCAGCAGCTTGAGACAGGCATCGAGGGGAACCGGGGAGCTGTTTTTT. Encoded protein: CASSLRQASRGTGELFF.

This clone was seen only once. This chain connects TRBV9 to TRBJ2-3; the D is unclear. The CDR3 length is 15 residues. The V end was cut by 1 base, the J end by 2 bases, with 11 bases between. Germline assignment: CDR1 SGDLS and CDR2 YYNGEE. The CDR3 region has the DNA TGTGCCAGCAGCGTATTCGCGGATATCACAGATACGCAGTATTTT. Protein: CASSVFADITDTQYF.

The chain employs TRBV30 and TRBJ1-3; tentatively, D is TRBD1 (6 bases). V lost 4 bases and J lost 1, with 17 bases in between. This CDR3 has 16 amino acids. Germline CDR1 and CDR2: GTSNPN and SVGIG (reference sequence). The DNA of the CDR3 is TGTGCCTGGACCCGAGGGGGGGGCTGGTCTGGAAACACCATATATTTT. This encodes CAWTRGGGWSGNTIYF. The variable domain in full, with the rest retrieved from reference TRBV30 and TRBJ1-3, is SQTIHQWPATLVQPVGSPLSLECTVEGTSNPNLYWYRQAAGRGLQLLFYSVGIGQISSEVPQNLSASRPQDRQFILSSKKLLLSDSGFYLCAWTRGGGWSGNTIYFGEGSWLTVV.

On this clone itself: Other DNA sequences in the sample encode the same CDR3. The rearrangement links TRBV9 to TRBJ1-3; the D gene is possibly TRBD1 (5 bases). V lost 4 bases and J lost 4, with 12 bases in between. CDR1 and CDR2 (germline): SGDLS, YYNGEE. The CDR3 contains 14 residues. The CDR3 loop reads CASSQGFDGNTIYF. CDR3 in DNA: TGTGCCAGCAGCCAGGGATTTGACGGAAACACCATATATTTT.

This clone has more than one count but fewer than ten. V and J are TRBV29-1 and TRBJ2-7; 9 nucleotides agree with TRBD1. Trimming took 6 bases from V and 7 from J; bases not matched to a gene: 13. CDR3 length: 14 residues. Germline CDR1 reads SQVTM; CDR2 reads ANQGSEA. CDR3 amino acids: CSVQGQGMVGEQYF. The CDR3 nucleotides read TGCAGCGTGCAGGGACAGGGTATGGTGGGTGAGCAGTACTTC.

The CDR3, as DNA: TGTGCCAGCAGCAACCGGGACAGGGGGGGCTACACCTTC. Residues: CASSNRDRGGYTF. V is TRBV12-3 or TRBV12-4 and J is TRBJ1-2, with 11 bases aligning to TRBD1. V lost 6 bases and J lost 8; bases outside the gene matches: 5. This CDR3 has 13 residues.

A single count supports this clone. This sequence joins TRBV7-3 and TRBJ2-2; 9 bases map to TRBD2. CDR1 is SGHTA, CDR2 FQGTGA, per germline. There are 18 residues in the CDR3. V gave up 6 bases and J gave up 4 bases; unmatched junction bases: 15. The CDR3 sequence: CASSPLAGVPELTGELFF. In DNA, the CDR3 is TGTGCCAGCAGTCCTTTAGCGGGGGTCCCCGAACTCACCGGGGAGCTGTTTTTT.

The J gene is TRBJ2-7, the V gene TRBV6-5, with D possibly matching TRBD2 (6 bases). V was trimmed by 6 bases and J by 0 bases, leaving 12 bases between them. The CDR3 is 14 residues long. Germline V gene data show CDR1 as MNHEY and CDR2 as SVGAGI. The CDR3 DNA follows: TGTGCCAGCAGACGGGACGGGAGCTCCTACGAGCAGTACTTC. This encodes CASRRDGSSYEQYF.

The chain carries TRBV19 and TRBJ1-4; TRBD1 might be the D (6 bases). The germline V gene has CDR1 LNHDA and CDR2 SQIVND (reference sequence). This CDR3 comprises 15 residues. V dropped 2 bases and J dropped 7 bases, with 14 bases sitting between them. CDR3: CASSIPQGDSEKLFF. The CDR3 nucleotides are TGTGCCAGTAGTATACCACAGGGAGATAGTGAAAAACTGTTTTTT.